This passage covers 29 T cell receptor beta chains from one sample sequenced in a study of T cell changes during pregnancy in multiple sclerosis. Method: immunoSEQ multiplex PCR; TCRdb's copy keeps in-frame clones and lacks some. The sample shows about 100,000 clones, around 92% of them seen only once. The starting material was peripheral blood, obtained before pregnancy. These receptor sequences come from a female donor with multiple sclerosis, enrolled in a pregnancy study.

The chain carries TRBV6-1 and TRBJ2-2; no definite D call. Trimming pared 6 bases from V and 7 bases from J, leaving 6 bases between. The CDR3 loop spans 11 amino acids. From germline, CDR1 is MNHNS and CDR2 SASEGT. The CDR3 sequence: CASSAIGELFF. DNA of the CDR3: TGTGCCAGCAGCGCTATCGGGGAGCTGTTTTTT.

V is TRBV4-1 and J is TRBJ1-1, with D possibly matching TRBD1 (5 bases). The CDR3 loop spans 12 amino acids. Trimming took 5 bases from V and 11 from J, leaving 15 bases between them. In germline, CDR1 is MGHRA, CDR2 YSYEKL. This chain's CDR3 is CASSTIGGDAFF. The CDR3 DNA reads as TGCGCCAGCAGCACCATAGGAGGGGACGCTTTCTTT.

V usage is TRBV5-1 and J usage is TRBJ1-2, with D uncertain. The CDR3 length is 14 residues. The V gene's germline CDR1 is SGHRS and CDR2 YFSETQ. V was trimmed by 0 bases and J by 2 bases, leaving 8 bases between them. The CDR3 region is CASSLDGRNYGYTF. CDR3 DNA: TGCGCCAGCAGCTTGGATGGGAGGAACTATGGCTACACCTTC.

The chain joins TRBV11-2 to TRBJ1-2, with D unclear. Germline CDR1 is SGHAT and CDR2 is FQNNGV. The CDR3 has 15 residues. V was clipped by 5 bases and J by 4 bases, with 17 bases between them. Here the CDR3 DNA reads TGTGCCAGCAGCGCACAGAATACTCAGAGCTATGGCTACACCTTC. Encoded protein: CASSAQNTQSYGYTF.

Of note for this clone: The junction and the germline gene differ at one end; a read error may be behind it. The V gene is TRBV5-1, the J gene TRBJ2-7; 7 bases line up with TRBD1. CDR3 size: 14 residues. Germline CDR1 is SGHRS and CDR2 is YFSETQ. The CDR3 DNA reads as TGCGCCAGCAGCTTGGTCACAGGGGCTTTCGCTTTGTGGTTC. As protein: CASSLVTGAFALWF.

The chain recombines TRBV4-2 with TRBJ1-2; D ambiguous. Per germline, CDR1 LGHNA and CDR2 YNFKEQ. V was shortened by 3 bases and J by 3 bases, with 17 bases between the two germline ends. The length of the CDR3 is 16 residues. The DNA for the CDR3 is TGTGCCAGCAGCCAGGAGCCCAGAACTCTATACTATGGCTACACCTTC. It codes for CASSQEPRTLYYGYTF.

The chain joins TRBV2 to TRBJ2-7; 7 positions match TRBD2. Germline CDR1 SNHLY, CDR2 FYNNEI. V lost 1 base to trimming and J lost 4 bases; unmatched junction nucleotides: 7. The CDR3 sequence is 15 residues long. The CDR3 DNA follows: TGTGCCAGCAGTGAAGATTTGGGGGAGGGTTACGAGCAGTACTTC. Translating it yields CASSEDLGEGYEQYF. The entire variable domain, with the rest obtained from reference TRBV2 and TRBJ2-7, is as follows: EPEVTQTPSHQVTQMGQEVILRCVPISNHLYFYWYRQILGQKVEFLVSFYNNEISEKSEIFDDQFSVERPDGSNFTLKIRSTKLEDSAMYFCASSEDLGEGYEQYFGPGTRLTVT.

The V gene is TRBV27, the J gene TRBJ2-7; D is possibly TRBD2 (6 bases). Trimming removed 7 bases at V and 2 bases at J, with 15 bases between. CDR1 is MNHEY and CDR2 is SMNVEV in the germline V gene (reference sequence). The CDR3 spans 14 residues. CDR3 sequence: CASIRGSFPYEQYF. The CDR3 DNA reads TGTGCCAGCATCCGGGGGTCTTTTCCCTACGAGCAGTACTTC.

The chain employs TRBV6-5 and TRBJ2-1; D is unclear. This CDR3 comprises 11 residues. Germline CDR1 and CDR2: MNHEY and SVGAGI. Trimming took off 1 base at V and 14 bases at J, with 9 bases between the two ends. CDR3 region: CASSYLGREFF. DNA for the CDR3: TGTGCCAGCAGTTACTTGGGTCGGGAGTTCTTC.

CDR3 sequence: CASSEPRQGRSGANVLTF. In DNA, the CDR3 is TGTGCCAGCAGTGAACCCAGACAGGGCCGCTCTGGGGCCAACGTCCTGACTTTC. The chain has TRBV2 and TRBJ2-6; TRBD1 aligns across 7 bases. This CDR3 has 18 amino acids. Germline-derived CDR1 and CDR2 are SNHLY and FYNNEI. The V segment lost 2 bases and the J segment 0 bases; nucleotides outside the gene matches: 7.

This clone was counted between two and nine times. The chain has TRBV19 and TRBJ1-2; the D gene is possibly TRBD1 (5 bases). Germline CDR1 LNHDA, CDR2 SQIVND (reference sequence). The CDR3 runs 13 residues. V was clipped by 7 bases and J by 5 bases, with 14 bases between them. DNA of the CDR3: TGTGCCAGTACGGGGACTCAGGGATATGGCTACACCTTC. Its translation: CASTGTQGYGYTF.

Written as DNA, the CDR3 is TGTGCCAGCAGCCCTTTGGTTGGGACAGGGATGCATGAGCAGTTCTTC. The encoded protein is CASSPLVGTGMHEQFF. The gene calls are TRBV11-2 and TRBJ2-1; the match to TRBD1 covers 9 bases. The CDR3 has 16 amino acids. The V segment lost 5 bases and the J segment 8 bases; nucleotides outside the gene matches: 13. Germline CDR1 is SGHAT and CDR2 is FQNNGV.

The chain joins TRBV9 to TRBJ1-2, with D unresolved. CDR3 length equals 11 residues. Germline V gives CDR1 SGDLS, CDR2 YYNGEE. Between the trimmed V and J ends, which lost 3 bases and 8 bases, there was a span of 8 bases. CDR3 sequence reads: CASSDRTGYTF. The CDR3, as DNA: TGTGCCAGCAGCGACAGAACCGGCTACACCTTC. Together with reference TRBV9 and TRBJ1-2, the CDR3 gives the full variable domain: DSGVTQTPKHLITATGQRVTLRCSPRSGDLSVYWYQQSLDQGLQFLIQYYNGEERAKGNILERFSAQQFPDLHSELNLSSLELGDSALYFCASSDRTGYTFGSGTRLTVV.

The chain employs TRBV5-1 and TRBJ2-4, with a tentative D call TRBD1 (7 bases). Trimming left V 7 bases short and J 0 bases short, with 14 bases between. This CDR3 contains 15 residues. The V gene's germline CDR1 is SGHRS and CDR2 YFSETQ. In DNA form, the CDR3 reads TGCGCCAGCCAGGGGGGAGGACTAGCCAAAAACATTCAGTACTTC. The encoded protein is CASQGGGLAKNIQYF.

V gene TRBV19 combines with J gene TRBJ2-3, with 7 bases lining up with TRBD1. The CDR3 consists of 14 residues. J lost 1 base, V lost 7 bases, and 5 bases had no gene match. The V gene's germline CDR1 is LNHDA and CDR2 SQIVND (reference sequence). This CDR3 reads CASMTGSGTDTQYF. CDR3 DNA sequence: TGTGCCAGTATGACAGGGTCAGGCACAGATACGCAGTATTTT.

This chain joins TRBV29-1 and TRBJ1-1; no definite D call. Germline V gives CDR1 SQVTM, CDR2 ANQGSEA. The V gene lost 7 bases and the J gene lost 3 bases, with 18 bases spanning the gap. There are 14 residues in the CDR3. The CDR3 DNA follows: TGCAGCGCACCGGTCCGGGGTCCTTACACTGAAGCTTTCTTT. Translation gives CSAPVRGPYTEAFF.

Worth noting for this clone: Other DNA sequences in this specimen translate into the identical CDR3. The chain employs TRBV5-4 and TRBJ2-7; 9 bases are shared with TRBD1. The CDR3 totals 16 residues. From germline, CDR1 is SGHNT and CDR2 YYREEE (reference sequence). V trimming: 4 bases; J trimming: 0 bases; junction bases outside the gene matches: 8. The chain's CDR3 is CASSLGTGFSSYEQYF. In nucleotides, the CDR3 is TGTGCCAGCAGCCTTGGGACAGGGTTTAGCTCCTACGAGCAGTACTTC.

The V and J genes are TRBV6-4 and TRBJ1-3; D may be TRBD1 (6 bases). Germline V gives CDR1 MRHNA, CDR2 SNTAGT. The CDR3 is 21 amino acids. V was trimmed by 0 bases and J by 0 bases, leaving 24 bases between them. The chain's CDR3 is CASSDSFSGHSSLSSGNTIYF. Written as DNA, the CDR3 is TGTGCCAGCAGTGACTCGTTCTCGGGACACTCCAGTCTGAGCTCTGGAAACACCATATATTTT.

The chain is built from TRBV15 and TRBJ2-5; tentative D call: TRBD1 (6 bases). The germline gives CDR1 LNHNV, CDR2 YYDKDF (reference sequence). The CDR3 is 14 residues long. The V end was cut by 0 bases, the J end by 7 bases, with 12 bases between. The CDR3 is CATSREGGRGTQYF. In DNA, the CDR3 is TGTGCCACCAGCAGAGAAGGGGGTCGGGGGACCCAGTACTTC.

V and J are TRBV18 and TRBJ1-1; TRBD1 is a possible D gene (6 bases). Germline V gene lookup returns CDR1 KGHSH and CDR2 LQKENI. The CDR3 spans 13 residues. Trimming took 3 bases from V and 4 from J, leaving 9 bases between them. CDR3: CASSPDRPTEAFF. The CDR3 nucleotides read TGTGCCAGCTCACCCGACAGGCCCACTGAAGCTTTCTTT.

The CDR3 loop is CASGDLTYEQYF. The CDR3 DNA reads as TGTGCCAGCGGTGACTTGACTTACGAGCAGTACTTC. The chain employs TRBV6-5 and TRBJ2-7; D unclear. Per the germline V gene, CDR1 is MNHEY and CDR2 is SVGAGI. This CDR3 has 12 residues. V was trimmed by 8 bases and J by 4 bases, leaving 12 bases between them.

J is TRBJ2-1 and V is TRBV2; 13 bases match TRBD2. Germline assignment: CDR1 SNHLY and CDR2 FYNNEI. The CDR3 has 17 amino acids. V trimming: 6 bases; J trimming: 0 bases; junction bases outside the gene matches: 5. The CDR3 loop is CASRGLAGKGSYNEQFF. The CDR3 DNA reads as TGTGCCAGCAGGGGACTAGCGGGAAAGGGCTCCTACAATGAGCAGTTCTTC.

The chain recombines TRBV2 with TRBJ2-1, with a possible D match to TRBD2 (7 bases). V shed 0 bases and J shed 2 bases, with 11 bases lying between them. The length of the CDR3 is 16 residues. Germline values: CDR1 SNHLY, CDR2 FYNNEI. The CDR3 protein is CASSEAGGGPYNEQFF. CDR3 nucleotide sequence: TGTGCCAGCAGTGAAGCAGGGGGAGGGCCCTACAATGAGCAGTTCTTC.

The V call is TRBV5-1, the J call TRBJ1-1, with D tentatively TRBD1 (5 bases). CDR3 size: 14 residues. Per germline, CDR1 SGHRS and CDR2 YFSETQ. V was pared by 7 bases and J by 2 bases, with 15 bases between. CDR3 DNA: TGCGCCAGCTGTCAGGGAACCCGTAACACTGAAGCTTTCTTT. Translation: CASCQGTRNTEAFF.

This chain connects TRBV5-1 to TRBJ2-5, with a tentative D call TRBD1 (6 bases). Trimming removed 4 bases at V and 5 bases at J, with 18 bases between. Germline V gene data show CDR1 as SGHRS and CDR2 as YFSETQ. This CDR3 has 15 amino acids. The CDR3 region is CASSPGTPGGETQYF. In nucleotides, the CDR3 is TGCGCCAGCAGCCCCGGGACACCCGGCGGGGAGACCCAGTACTTC.

The CDR3 nucleotides read TGTGCCAGCTCACCACAAGGGACAGGCCACTATGGCTACACCTTC. It yields the protein CASSPQGTGHYGYTF. The V and J genes are TRBV18 and TRBJ1-2; 8 bases map to TRBD1. After removal of 1 base from V and 3 bases from J, the junction contained 4 bases not matched to a gene. CDR3 size: 15 residues. The germline V gene encodes CDR1 KGHSH and CDR2 LQKENI.

V usage is TRBV7-9 and J usage is TRBJ2-3; D is unresolved. This CDR3 comprises 14 residues. Germline V CDR1 and CDR2: SEHNR, FQNEAQ (reference sequence). V lost 5 bases and J 4 bases, leaving 13 bases between the germline ends. The CDR3 nucleotides read TGTGCCAGCAGCGGCAGTGCCGCCGCAGATACGCAGTATTTT. This sequence encodes CASSGSAAADTQYF.

V is TRBV27 and J is TRBJ2-7; no definite D call. Germline V lookup: CDR1 MNHEY, CDR2 SMNVEV (reference sequence). V shed 5 bases and J shed 7 bases, with 12 bases lying between them. This CDR3 spans 12 amino acids. In DNA, the CDR3 is TGTGCCAGCAGTGCCCCCGGGTTTGAGCAGTACTTC. This encodes CASSAPGFEQYF.

The chain links TRBV7-9 to TRBJ2-2, with TRBD1 as a possible D gene (6 bases). The CDR3 contains 14 residues. CDR1 is SEHNR and CDR2 is FQNEAQ in the germline V gene (reference sequence). Trimming removed 1 base at V and 6 bases at J, with 9 bases between. For the CDR3, the DNA is TGTGCCAGCAGCTTAGGGGGGACACCCGGGGAGCTGTTTTTT. As protein: CASSLGGTPGELFF.